This TCR beta chain was profiled in a study of OX40 agonist ivuxolimab in advanced cancers. Clones were read by immunoSEQ multiplex PCR, and TCRdb kept only the in-frame ones, dropping some. The profile shows about 70,000 clones, roughly 86% of them singletons. Trimming cost V 0 bases and J 10 bases, with 19 bases left between them. The CDR3 has 16 residues. Germline assignment: CDR1 SGHAT and CDR2 FQDESV (reference sequence). The sequence was obtained from an adult with an advanced solid tumor such as melanoma, head and neck, liver or kidney cancer. The rearrangement links TRBV11-1 to TRBJ2-1; no clear D. The source was CD4+ or CD8+ T cells sorted from blood, collected in a trial of the OX40 agonist ivuxolimab. The CDR3 sequence is CASSLAYGSLFAEQFF. The DNA for the CDR3 is TGTGCCAGCAGCTTAGCGTATGGGTCCCTGTTTGCGGAGCAGTTCTTC.